The present TCR beta chain was sequenced within a study of T cell clonotyping in hematopoietic cell transplantation. Overall study: Cytoreduction preceded collection of pretransplant recipient samples. Whole-study results and caveats: At the given depth, recipient repertoires were over 95% de novo clonotypes. Broader posttransplant TCR repertoire diversity was predicted by graft donor and pretransplant recipient Inverse Simpson Index values.

For this clone: Its antigen is not identified.

Time point specified: recipient sample about 28 days before transplant, after cytoreduction. Germline CDR1 reads SGDLS; CDR2 reads YYNGEE. The ends were cut back, 4 bases at V and 3 bases at J, with 10 bases in the middle. CDR3 length: 14 residues. Clones were sequenced by immunoSEQ multiplex PCR, and TCRdb holds only the in-frame ones, with some missing. The sample contains tens of thousands of clones, almost 97% of which appear only once. This specimen consisted of peripheral blood mononuclear cells, obtained before stem cell transplant. The chain is built from TRBV9 and TRBJ2-2; a possible D gene is TRBD1 (5 bases). This receptor was obtained from a woman aged 50 to 60 with acute myeloid leukemia. Some clones in this sample may be carry-over from other donors' samples. The CDR3 nucleotides are TGTGCCAGCAGCCCAACGACAGACACCGGGGAGCTGTTTTTT. Encoded protein: CASSPTTDTGELFF.